This T cell receptor (beta chain) came from a study of human thymus T cells. Study outcomes and limitations: Thymic and blood repertoires showed apparently biased V and J gene usage. The related literature has documented a marked overlap of thymic repertoires among unrelated individuals.

Profiled with immunoSEQ multiplex PCR; TCRdb holds only in-frame clones, not every one. The sample has 75,000 to 90,000 clones; 90% to 97% are singletons. About this clone itself: The antigen is undetermined.

Surgeons resected thymus tissue during corrective heart surgery. Donors were healthy Finnish babies undergoing corrective operations for congenital heart defects. V was clipped by 1 base and J by 7 bases, with 11 bases between them. The V gene's germline CDR1 is LGHNA and CDR2 YNFKEQ. This CDR3 is 15 amino acids long. The gene calls are TRBV4-2 and TRBJ1-6, with unresolved D. This clonotype was sampled from a boy under three years old with a congenital heart defect but otherwise immunologically healthy. Material: thymus tissue. The CDR3 here is CASSQVWRSNSPLHF. CDR3 nucleotide sequence: TGTGCCAGCAGCCAAGTTTGGCGGTCAAATTCACCCCTCCACTTT.